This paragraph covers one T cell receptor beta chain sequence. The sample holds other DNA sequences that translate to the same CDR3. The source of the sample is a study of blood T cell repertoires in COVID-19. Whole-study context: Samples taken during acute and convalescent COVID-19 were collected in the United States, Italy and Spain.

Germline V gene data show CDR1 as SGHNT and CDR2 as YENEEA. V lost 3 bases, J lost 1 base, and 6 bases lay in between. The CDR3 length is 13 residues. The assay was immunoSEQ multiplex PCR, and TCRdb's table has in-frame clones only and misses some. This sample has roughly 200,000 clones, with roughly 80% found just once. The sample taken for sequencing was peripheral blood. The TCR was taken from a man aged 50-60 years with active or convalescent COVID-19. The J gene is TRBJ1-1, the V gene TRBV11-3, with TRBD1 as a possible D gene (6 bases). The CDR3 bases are TGTGCCAGCAGCTTGACAGGGAACACTGAAGCTTTCTTT. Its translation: CASSLTGNTEAFF.